The 2 T cell receptor beta chains below come from one sample, sequenced in a study of identical twins. TCRdb independently ran MiXCR on the 5' RACE reads; one entry per CDR3 protein. The sample carries roughly 1,500,000 distinct CDR3 sequences, around 29% recorded once. The sample taken for sequencing was cord blood. All receptors derive from a newborn girl in good health.

This clonotype turned up a few times. The CDR3 coding sequence is TGTGCCAGCAGTTACGGGCCTAGCGGGCACCAAGAGACCCAGTACTTC. Its translation is CASSYGPSGHQETQYF. The V call is TRBV6-8, the J call TRBJ2-5, with 8 bases matching TRBD2. The CDR3 is 16 residues long. The V and J ends lost 2 bases and 0 bases, in that order; junction bases with no gene match: 5. Germline V gene data show CDR1 as MNHGY and CDR2 as SAAAGT.

The chain employs TRBV6-1 and TRBJ1-2, with unresolved D. V was pared by 1 base and J by 0 bases, with 9 bases between. In germline, CDR1 is MNHNS, CDR2 SASEGT. This CDR3 spans 15 amino acids. CDR3 region: CASSEVYGTNYGYTF. The CDR3 DNA is TGTGCCAGCAGTGAAGTGTATGGGACTAACTATGGCTACACCTTC.